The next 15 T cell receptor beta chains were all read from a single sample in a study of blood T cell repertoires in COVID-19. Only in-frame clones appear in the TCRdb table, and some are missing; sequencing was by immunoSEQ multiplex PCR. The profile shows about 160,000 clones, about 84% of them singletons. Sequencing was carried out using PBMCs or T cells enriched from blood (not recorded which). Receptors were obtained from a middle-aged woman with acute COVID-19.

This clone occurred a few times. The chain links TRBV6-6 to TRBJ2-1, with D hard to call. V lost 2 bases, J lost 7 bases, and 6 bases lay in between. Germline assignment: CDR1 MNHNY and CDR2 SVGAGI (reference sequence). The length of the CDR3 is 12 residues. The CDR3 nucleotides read TGTGCCAGCAGTTACGTTGAGAATGAGCAGTTCTTC. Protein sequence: CASSYVENEQFF.

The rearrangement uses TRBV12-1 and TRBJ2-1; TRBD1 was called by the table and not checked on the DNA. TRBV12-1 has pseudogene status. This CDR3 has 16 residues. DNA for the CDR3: TGTGCCAGCAGCGACGACGCACAGGGGGTGAGGAATGAGCAGTTCTTC. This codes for CASSDDAQGVRNEQFF.

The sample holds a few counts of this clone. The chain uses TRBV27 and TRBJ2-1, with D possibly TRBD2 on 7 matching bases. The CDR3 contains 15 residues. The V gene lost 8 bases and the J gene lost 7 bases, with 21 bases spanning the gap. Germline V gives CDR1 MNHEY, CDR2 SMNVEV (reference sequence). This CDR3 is CASRLSGGGGNEQFF. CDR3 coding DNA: TGTGCCAGCCGGTTATCTGGCGGGGGCGGGAATGAGCAGTTCTTC.

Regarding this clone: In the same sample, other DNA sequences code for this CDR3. The CDR3 sequence: CASSHYNEQFF. In DNA, the CDR3 is TGTGCCAGCAGCCACTACAATGAGCAGTTCTTC. This chain joins TRBV11-2 and TRBJ2-1; D ambiguous. CDR1 is SGHAT and CDR2 is FQNNGV in the germline V gene. The CDR3 extends over 11 amino acids. Trimming removed 5 bases from V and 3 bases from J, with 2 bases in between.

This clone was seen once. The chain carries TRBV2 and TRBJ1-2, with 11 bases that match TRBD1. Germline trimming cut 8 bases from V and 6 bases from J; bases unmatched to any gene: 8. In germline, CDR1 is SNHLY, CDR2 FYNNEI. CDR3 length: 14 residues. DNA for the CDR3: TGTGCCAGCCGATACGTGGACAGGGGGCATGGCTACACCTTC. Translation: CASRYVDRGHGYTF.

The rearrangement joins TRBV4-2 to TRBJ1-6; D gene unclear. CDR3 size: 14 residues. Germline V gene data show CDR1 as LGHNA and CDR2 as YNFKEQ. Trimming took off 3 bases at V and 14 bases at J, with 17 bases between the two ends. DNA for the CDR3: TGTGCCAGCAGCCATGACGAGGCGGCTTCGACCCTCCACTTT. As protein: CASSHDEAASTLHF.

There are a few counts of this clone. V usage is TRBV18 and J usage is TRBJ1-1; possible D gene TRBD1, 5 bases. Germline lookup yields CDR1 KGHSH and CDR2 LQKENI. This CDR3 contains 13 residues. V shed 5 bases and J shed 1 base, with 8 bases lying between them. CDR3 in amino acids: CASSTDRNTEAFF. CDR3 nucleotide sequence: TGTGCCAGCTCAACCGACAGGAACACTGAAGCTTTCTTT.

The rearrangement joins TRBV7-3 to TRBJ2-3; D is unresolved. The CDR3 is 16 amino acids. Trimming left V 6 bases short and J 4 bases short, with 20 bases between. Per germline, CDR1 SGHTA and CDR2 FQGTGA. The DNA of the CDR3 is TGTGCCAGCAGTCTATTTGGTCTTAGCCCACCAGATACGCAGTATTTT. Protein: CASSLFGLSPPDTQYF.

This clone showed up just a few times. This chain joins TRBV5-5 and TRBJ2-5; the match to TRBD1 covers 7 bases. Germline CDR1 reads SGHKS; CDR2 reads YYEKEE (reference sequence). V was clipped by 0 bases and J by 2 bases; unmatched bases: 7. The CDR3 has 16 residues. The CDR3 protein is CASSLAPGQVQETQYF. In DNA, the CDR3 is TGTGCCAGCAGCTTGGCACCAGGACAGGTTCAAGAGACCCAGTACTTC.

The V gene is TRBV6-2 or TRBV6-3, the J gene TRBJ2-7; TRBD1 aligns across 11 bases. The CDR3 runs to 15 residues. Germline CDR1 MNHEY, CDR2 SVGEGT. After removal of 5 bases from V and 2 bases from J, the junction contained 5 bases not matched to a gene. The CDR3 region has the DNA TGTGCCAGCAGTACGAGGACAGGGGGCCCCTACGAGCAGTACTTC. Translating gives CASSTRTGGPYEQYF.

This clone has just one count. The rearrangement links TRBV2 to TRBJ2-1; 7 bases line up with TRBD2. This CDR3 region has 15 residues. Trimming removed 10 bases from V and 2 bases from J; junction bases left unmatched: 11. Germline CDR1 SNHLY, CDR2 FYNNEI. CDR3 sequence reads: CATGRLAVTYNEQFF. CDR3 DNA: TGTGCCACCGGTCGGCTAGCGGTCACCTACAATGAGCAGTTCTTC.

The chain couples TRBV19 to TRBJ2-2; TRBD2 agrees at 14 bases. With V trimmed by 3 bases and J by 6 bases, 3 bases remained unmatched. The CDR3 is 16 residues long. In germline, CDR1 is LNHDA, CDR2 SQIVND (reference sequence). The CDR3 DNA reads TGTGCCAGTAGTATCGGGACTAGCGGGAGAGCCGGGGAGCTGTTTTTT. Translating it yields CASSIGTSGRAGELFF. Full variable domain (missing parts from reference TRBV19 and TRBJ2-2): DGGITQSPKYLFRKEGQNVTLSCEQNLNHDAMYWYRQDPGQGLRLIYYSQIVNDFQKGDIAEGYSVSREKKESFPLTVTSAQKNPTAFYLCASSIGTSGRAGELFFGEGSRLTVL.

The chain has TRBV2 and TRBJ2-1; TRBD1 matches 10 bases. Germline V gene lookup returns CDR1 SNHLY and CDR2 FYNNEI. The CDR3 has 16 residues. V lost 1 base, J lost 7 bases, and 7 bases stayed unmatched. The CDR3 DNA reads TGTGCCAGCAGTGAAGTAGGGGGACAGGGGTTGAATGAGCAGTTCTTC. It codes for CASSEVGGQGLNEQFF. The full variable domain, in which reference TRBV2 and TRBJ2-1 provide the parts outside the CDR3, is EPEVTQTPSHQVTQMGQEVILRCVPISNHLYFYWYRQILGQKVEFLVSFYNNEISEKSEIFDDQFSVERPDGSNFTLKIRSTKLEDSAMYFCASSEVGGQGLNEQFFGPGTRLTVL.

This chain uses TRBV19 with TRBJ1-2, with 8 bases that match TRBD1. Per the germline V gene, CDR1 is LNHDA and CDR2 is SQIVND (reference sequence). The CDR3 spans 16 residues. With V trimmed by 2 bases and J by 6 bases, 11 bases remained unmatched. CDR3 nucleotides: TGTGCCAGTAGTATAATGGCAGGGGGCATTTCTGATGGCTACACCTTC. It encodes CASSIMAGGISDGYTF.

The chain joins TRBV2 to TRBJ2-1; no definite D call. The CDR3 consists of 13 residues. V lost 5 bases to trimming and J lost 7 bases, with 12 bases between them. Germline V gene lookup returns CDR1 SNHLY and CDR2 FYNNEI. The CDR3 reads CASSYRFLNEQFF. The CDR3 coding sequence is TGTGCCAGCAGTTACCGGTTTCTTAATGAGCAGTTCTTC.